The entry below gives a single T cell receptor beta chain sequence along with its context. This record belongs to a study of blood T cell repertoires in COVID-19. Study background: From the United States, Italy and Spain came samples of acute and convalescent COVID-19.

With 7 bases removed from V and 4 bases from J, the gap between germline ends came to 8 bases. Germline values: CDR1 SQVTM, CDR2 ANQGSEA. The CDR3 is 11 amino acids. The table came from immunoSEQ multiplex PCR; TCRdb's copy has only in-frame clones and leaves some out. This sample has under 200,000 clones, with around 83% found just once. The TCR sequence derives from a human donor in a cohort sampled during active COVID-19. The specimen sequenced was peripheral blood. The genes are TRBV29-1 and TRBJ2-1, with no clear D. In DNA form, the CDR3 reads TGCAGCGACCAGAATTACAATGAGCAGTTCTTC. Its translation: CSDQNYNEQFF.